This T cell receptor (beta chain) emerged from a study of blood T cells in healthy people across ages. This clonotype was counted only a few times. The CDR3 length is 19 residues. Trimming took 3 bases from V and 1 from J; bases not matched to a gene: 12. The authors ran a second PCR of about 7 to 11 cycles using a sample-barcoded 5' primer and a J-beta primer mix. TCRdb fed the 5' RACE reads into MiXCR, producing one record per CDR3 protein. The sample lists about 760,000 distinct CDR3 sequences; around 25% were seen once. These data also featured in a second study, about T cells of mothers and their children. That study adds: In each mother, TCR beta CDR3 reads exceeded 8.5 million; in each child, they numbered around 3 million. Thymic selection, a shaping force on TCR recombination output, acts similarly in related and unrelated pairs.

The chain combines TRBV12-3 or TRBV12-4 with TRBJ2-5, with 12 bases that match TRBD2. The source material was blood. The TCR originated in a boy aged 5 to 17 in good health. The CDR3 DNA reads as TGTGCCAGCAGTTTGGGTTGGACTAGCGGGGAGTACCTCCAAGAGACCCAGTACTTC. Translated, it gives CASSLGWTSGEYLQETQYF.